These 20 T cell receptor beta chains originate from one sample sequenced in a study of blood T cell repertoires in COVID-19. The protocol was immunoSEQ multiplex PCR, while the TCRdb copy is restricted to in-frame clones and leaves out a portion. The repertoire holds roughly 60,000 clones, with around 84% as singletons. The sequenced material came from peripheral blood. These receptors came from a human donor with active COVID-19. The donor label of this sample is uncertain.

This chain connects TRBV5-1 to TRBJ2-2; weak D call: TRBD1 (6 bases). The CDR3 sequence is 15 residues long. Germline V gives CDR1 SGHRS, CDR2 YFSETQ. V was clipped by 1 base and J by 4 bases, with 11 bases between them. The CDR3 DNA sequence: TGCGCCAGCAGCTTGTCTGGGGGCGGCACCGGGGAGCTGTTTTTT. Its translation: CASSLSGGGTGELFF.

The chain employs TRBV7-8 and TRBJ1-1; no definite D call. Deletions cut 2 bases from V and 0 bases from J, with 10 bases between. Germline CDR1 and CDR2: SGHVS and FQNEAQ. This CDR3 is 15 amino acids long. CDR3 nucleotide sequence: TGTGCCAGCAGCTTAATGTTCGAGGTGAACACTGAAGCTTTCTTT. It translates to CASSLMFEVNTEAFF.

This sequence joins TRBV29-1 and TRBJ2-1, with 16 bases matching TRBD2. This CDR3 is built from 15 residues. The trim removed 5 bases at V and 12 bases at J, leaving 10 bases unmatched. Germline-derived CDR1 and CDR2 are SQVTM and ANQGSEA. CDR3 protein: CSVRLRGTSGGGQFF. The DNA of the CDR3 is TGCAGCGTTAGGCTTCGCGGGACTAGCGGGGGGGGGCAGTTCTTC.

The chain employs TRBV27 and TRBJ2-1; TRBD2 aligns across 7 bases. Germline CDR1 reads MNHEY; CDR2 reads SMNVEV (reference sequence). This CDR3 is 16 amino acids long. Trimming at V came to 6 bases and at J to 5 bases, leaving 13 bases not matched to a gene. This CDR3 reads CASSPHPGLGNNEQFF. Here the CDR3 DNA reads TGTGCCAGCAGCCCACACCCTGGACTAGGAAACAATGAGCAGTTCTTC.

V is TRBV30 and J is TRBJ2-4, with D perhaps TRBD2 (5 bases). The CDR3 loop spans 13 amino acids. Germline V gives CDR1 GTSNPN, CDR2 SVGIG (reference sequence). V lost 3 bases and J 5 bases, leaving 11 bases between the germline ends. In nucleotides, the CDR3 is TGTGCCTGGAGCGAAGGACTGGAAAACATTCAGTACTTC. This gives the protein CAWSEGLENIQYF.

The chain links TRBV2 to TRBJ2-4, with 7 bases lining up with TRBD2. The CDR3 runs to 15 residues. Germline assignment: CDR1 SNHLY and CDR2 FYNNEI. J lost 1 base, V lost 8 bases, and 8 bases had no gene match. CDR3 bases: TGTGCCAGCGGGAGGGCGGGCACGGCCAAAAACATTCAGTACTTC. Protein: CASGRAGTAKNIQYF. Full variable domain (remainder filled in from reference TRBV2 and TRBJ2-4): EPEVTQTPSHQVTQMGQEVILRCVPISNHLYFYWYRQILGQKVEFLVSFYNNEISEKSEIFDDQFSVERPDGSNFTLKIRSTKLEDSAMYFCASGRAGTAKNIQYFGAGTRLSVL.

Remarks on this clone: The junction does not match germline at one end; this may be a read error. The chain joins TRBV29-1 to TRBJ2-2, with a tentative D call TRBD1 (6 bases). Germline-derived CDR1 and CDR2 are SQVTM and ANQGSEA. This CDR3 is 13 amino acids long. The CDR3 bases are TGCAGCGTTGCAGGACAGAACACCAGGGAGCTGTTTTTT. It specifies CSVAGQNTRELFF.

The chain links TRBV6-5 to TRBJ2-3; D perhaps matches TRBD1 (6 bases). The length of the CDR3 is 15 residues. Trimming took 6 bases from V and 0 from J, leaving 13 bases between them. Germline CDR1 and CDR2: MNHEY and SVGAGI. This CDR3 reads CASRLYRESTDTQYF. The CDR3 DNA reads TGTGCCAGCAGATTATACAGGGAGAGCACAGATACGCAGTATTTT.

The rearrangement links TRBV18 to TRBJ2-7; a weak D match, TRBD1 (5 bases). Trimming left V 2 bases short and J 5 bases short, with 13 bases between. Germline V gene data show CDR1 as KGHSH and CDR2 as LQKENI. CDR3 length: 14 amino acids. The CDR3 here is CASSPGQGTHEQYF. The CDR3 region has the DNA TGTGCCAGCTCACCAGGCCAGGGAACCCACGAGCAGTACTTC.

The chain joins TRBV10-2 to TRBJ1-2; D remains unclear. Germline loops: CDR1 WSHSY, CDR2 SAAADI. Trimming removed 9 bases from V and 4 bases from J, with 15 bases in between. The CDR3 is 13 residues long. The chain's CDR3 is CASWTAETYGYTF. CDR3 sequence (DNA): TGCGCCAGTTGGACTGCAGAGACCTATGGCTACACCTTC.

This chain uses TRBV13 with TRBJ2-3, with 7 positions matching TRBD1. Per the germline V gene, CDR1 is PRHDT and CDR2 is FYEKMQ (reference sequence). Trimming cost V 5 bases and J 7 bases; bases outside gene matches: 15. This CDR3 region has 16 residues. The CDR3 loop is CASSVVQGIPPHTQYF. CDR3 DNA sequence: TGTGCCAGCAGCGTCGTACAGGGGATCCCCCCCCATACGCAGTATTTT.

This clone was counted at least ten times. The gene calls are TRBV24-1 and TRBJ2-3, with TRBD1 matching over 8 bases. Trimming took 3 bases from V and 0 from J; bases not matched to a gene: 4. This CDR3 has 16 residues. The germline V gene has CDR1 KGHDR and CDR2 SFDVKD. CDR3 sequence reads: CATSDPDRGSTDTQYF. The CDR3 DNA sequence: TGTGCCACCAGTGATCCTGACAGGGGAAGCACAGATACGCAGTATTTT.

This chain links TRBV19 with TRBJ2-4; 7 positions agree with TRBD1. Germline-derived CDR1 and CDR2 are LNHDA and SQIVND (reference sequence). The CDR3 runs to 15 residues. V lost 5 bases to trimming and J lost 8 bases; unmatched junction nucleotides: 12. The CDR3 reads CASSASPDRAYIQYF. In nucleotides, the CDR3 is TGTGCCAGTAGTGCGAGCCCCGACAGGGCGTACATTCAGTACTTC. Using reference TRBV19 and TRBJ2-4 for the parts outside the CDR3, the full variable domain is DGGITQSPKYLFRKEGQNVTLSCEQNLNHDAMYWYRQDPGQGLRLIYYSQIVNDFQKGDIAEGYSVSREKKESFPLTVTSAQKNPTAFYLCASSASPDRAYIQYFGAGTRLSVL.

V gene TRBV4-1 combines with J gene TRBJ1-4; the D is unclear. The V gene's germline CDR1 is MGHRA and CDR2 YSYEKL. Trimming removed 0 bases from V and 3 bases from J, with 8 bases in between. The CDR3 is made up of 15 amino acids. CDR3 DNA: TGCGCCAGCAGCCAAGATCGAACATCTAATGAAAAACTGTTTTTT. As protein: CASSQDRTSNEKLFF.

The gene calls are TRBV2 and TRBJ2-5; D gene ambiguous. Germline V gene lookup returns CDR1 SNHLY and CDR2 FYNNEI. V was shortened by 7 bases and J by 5 bases, with 8 bases between the two germline ends. CDR3 length: 11 residues. CDR3 sequence: CASTTSETQYF. As DNA, the CDR3 is TGTGCCAGCACCACAAGTGAGACCCAGTACTTC.

This chain uses TRBV5-1 with TRBJ1-4, with 7 bases lining up with TRBD1. J was trimmed by 8 bases and V by 1 base; bases with no gene match: 8. The CDR3 contains 15 residues. Germline CDR1 is SGHRS and CDR2 is YFSETQ. The CDR3 is CASSLSAGGGEKLFF. The CDR3 DNA is TGCGCCAGCAGCTTGTCGGCAGGGGGAGGAGAAAAACTGTTTTTT.

The CDR3 region has the DNA TGTGCCAGCAGCTTGTTACAGGCCCGAGGTACAGATACGCAGTATTTT. This codes for CASSLLQARGTDTQYF. The V gene is TRBV11-2, the J gene TRBJ2-3; tentative D call: TRBD1 (5 bases). Germline V gene lookup returns CDR1 SGHAT and CDR2 FQNNGV. Trimming removed 3 bases from V and 3 bases from J, with 16 bases in between. The CDR3 length is 16 residues.

The rearrangement uses TRBV29-1 and TRBJ1-6, with D perhaps TRBD1 (5 bases). This CDR3 comprises 13 residues. V dropped 6 bases and J dropped 7 bases, with 13 bases sitting between them. CDR1 SQVTM and CDR2 ANQGSEA come from the germline V gene. The CDR3 here is CSVRTGLNSPLHF. DNA for the CDR3: TGCAGCGTACGGACGGGACTCAATTCACCCCTCCACTTT.

V and J are TRBV20-1 and TRBJ2-1, with 10 nucleotides matching TRBD1. CDR1 and CDR2 (germline): DFQATT, SNEGSKA (reference sequence). V was clipped by 3 bases and J by 7 bases; unmatched bases: 12. CDR3 length: 16 amino acids. The DNA of the CDR3 is TGCAGTGCTAGTTCTCCCCTGGGACAGGGGTTAAATGAGCAGTTCTTC. Its translation: CSASSPLGQGLNEQFF.

The J gene is TRBJ2-7, the V gene TRBV5-6, with 10 bases aligning to TRBD1. The junction had 2 bases not matched to a gene; V was cut back by 2 bases and J by 0 bases. Looked up from germline, CDR1 is SGHDT and CDR2 is YYEEEE. This CDR3 has 15 residues. CDR3 sequence reads: CASSFGTGVSYEQYF. The CDR3 DNA reads TGTGCCAGCAGCTTCGGGACAGGGGTCTCCTACGAGCAGTACTTC.